The 12 T cell receptor beta chains given below trace back to one sample, sequenced in a study of identifying expanded T cells in peripheral blood. Measured with immunoSEQ multiplex PCR; TCRdb has only the in-frame clones, and not every one. This sample has about 130,000 clones; 86% occur once, and the top ten carry roughly 7.9%. Sequenced material: blood. Receptor source: a person between 18 and 75 years old in good health.

The chain is built from TRBV4-1 and TRBJ2-3; the D is unclear. Germline V CDR1 and CDR2: MGHRA, YSYEKL. The CDR3 sequence is 15 residues long. V shed 4 bases and J shed 4 bases, with 15 bases lying between them. CDR3 amino acids: CASSPIEAVPDTQYF. DNA of the CDR3: TGCGCCAGCAGCCCGATTGAGGCGGTACCAGATACGCAGTATTTT.

The chain joins TRBV28 to TRBJ1-1; the D is unclear. The V gene's germline CDR1 is MDHEN and CDR2 SYDVKM. Trimming removed 6 bases from V and 4 bases from J, with 15 bases in between. The CDR3 covers 14 residues. The DNA of the CDR3 is TGTGCCAGCAGAGGAGTTGGCCCGGGCACTGAAGCTTTCTTT. Translating it yields CASRGVGPGTEAFF.

This chain connects TRBV7-9 to TRBJ2-5; 7 bases are shared with TRBD2. Germline V gives CDR1 SEHNR, CDR2 FQNEAQ (reference sequence). There are 14 residues in the CDR3. V dropped 5 bases and J dropped 5; count of bases not matched to a gene: 8. The CDR3 spells CASSPTGGSETQYF. CDR3 coding DNA: TGTGCCAGCAGCCCGACGGGGGGTTCGGAGACCCAGTACTTC.

This sequence joins TRBV6-1 and TRBJ2-1; D possibly uses TRBD1 or TRBD2 (6 bases each). Germline V gene data show CDR1 as MNHNS and CDR2 as SASEGT. The germline V and J ends were trimmed by 2 bases and 7 bases, with 12 bases remaining between them. This CDR3 is built from 14 residues. DNA of the CDR3: TGTGCCAGCAGTGAAAGGGGGGCCTCGAATGAGCAGTTCTTC. It translates to CASSERGASNEQFF.

This rearrangement joins TRBV18 to TRBJ2-1; 8 bases match TRBD1. In germline, CDR1 is KGHSH, CDR2 LQKENI. This CDR3 has 16 amino acids. Trimming cost V 1 base and J 9 bases; bases outside gene matches: 11. CDR3 sequence: CASSPLDRGSKSEQFF. The CDR3 DNA is TGTGCCAGCTCACCACTTGACAGGGGTAGTAAGAGTGAGCAGTTCTTC.

The V and J genes are TRBV18 and TRBJ2-2; 10 nucleotides match TRBD1. Trimming at V came to 6 bases and at J to 4 bases, leaving 8 bases not matched to a gene. Germline CDR1 and CDR2: KGHSH and LQKENI. CDR3 length: 16 amino acids. CDR3 region: CASSPPGQGPTGELFF. The CDR3 bases are TGTGCCAGCTCCCCCCCGGGACAGGGGCCCACCGGGGAGCTGTTTTTT.

DNA of the CDR3: TGTGCCACCTCAGAGGAATCGAGACAGGGGGTTTTCTCCTACGAGCAGTACTTC. It encodes CATSEESRQGVFSYEQYF. This chain links TRBV15 with TRBJ2-7; TRBD1 matches 9 bases. The CDR3 sequence is 18 residues long. V dropped 8 bases and J dropped 0; count of bases not matched to a gene: 17. CDR1 is LNHNV and CDR2 is YYDKDF in the germline V gene (reference sequence).

The chain couples TRBV6-1 to TRBJ1-3, with D maybe TRBD1 (5 bases). Germline CDR1 reads MNHNS; CDR2 reads SASEGT. CDR3 length equals 15 residues. The germline V and J ends were trimmed by 6 bases and 8 bases, with 20 bases remaining between them. CDR3 nucleotide sequence: TGTGCCAGCAGCGCCGGGACTTCCCTCGGGCACACCATATATTTT. Protein sequence: CASSAGTSLGHTIYF.

With respect to this clone: The DNA is omitted, as the CDR3 cannot be located on it reliably, and the CDR3 follows TCRdb's listing. V gene TRBV18 combines with J gene TRBJ1-4. The germline V gene encodes CDR1 KGHSH and CDR2 LQKENI. 15 amino acids form the CDR3, both terminal residues included. CDR3 residues: CASSPLGTGLEKLFF.

This clone was detected once. The J gene is TRBJ2-7, the V gene TRBV6-1; D ambiguous. CDR3 length equals 14 residues. The ends were cut back, 4 bases at V and 7 bases at J, with 17 bases in the middle. The germline CDR1 and CDR2 sequences are MNHNS and SASEGT. The CDR3 region is CASSVMLPPEEQYF. CDR3 in DNA: TGTGCCAGCAGTGTAATGCTCCCCCCAGAGGAGCAGTACTTC.

V and J are TRBV5-6 and TRBJ1-6; D ambiguous. Germline CDR1 is SGHDT and CDR2 is YYEEEE. V lost 3 bases, J lost 10 bases, and 20 bases lay in between. This CDR3 is built from 16 residues. CDR3 protein: CASSSTSYGEGSPLHF. CDR3 nucleotide sequence: TGTGCCAGCAGCTCGACGAGTTACGGGGAGGGCTCACCCCTCCACTTT.

The chain links TRBV19 to TRBJ1-2; D gene uncertain. The CDR3 is 14 residues long. Deletions cut 6 bases from V and 8 bases from J, with 19 bases between. Germline V gene lookup returns CDR1 LNHDA and CDR2 SQIVND (reference sequence). The CDR3 sequence is CASSPRVEGGGYTF. In DNA, the CDR3 is TGTGCCAGTAGCCCGCGGGTAGAGGGAGGAGGCTACACCTTC.